These T cell receptor beta chains were read from a single sample in a study of T cell responses to AZD1222 COVID-19 vaccine. Some clones are missing from TCRdb's copy, which holds only in-frame ones; the method was immunoSEQ multiplex PCR. The data show roughly 120,000 clones, approximately 90% seen once. Sequencing was performed on peripheral blood, taken 28 days after the second AZD1222 dose. The source is an adult who received the AZD1222 COVID-19 vaccine. Both conserved end residues are part of each CDR3. D genes are given only for firm matches. Size tells how often a clone was seen (once, few, many) or the class of an expanded clone, and some rows leave it out.

d_gene	v_gene	j_gene	abundance	CDR3aa	CDR3nt
TRBD1	TRBV7-9	TRBJ1-2	NA	CASSRDSNYGYTF	TGTGCCAGCAGCCGGGACAGTAACTATGGCTACACCTTC
NA	TRBV27	TRBJ2-2	NA	CASSSQGSNTGELFF	TGTGCCAGCAGTTCGCAGGGGTCTAACACCGGGGAGCTGTTTTTT
TRBD1	TRBV11-2	TRBJ1-1	NA	CASSLGDRGSEAFF	TGTGCCAGCAGCTTAGGGGACAGGGGCTCTGAAGCTTTCTTT
TRBD2	TRBV2	TRBJ2-1	NA	CASSVSGKYNEQFF	TGTGCCAGCAGTGTTAGCGGGAAGTACAATGAGCAGTTCTTC
TRBD2	TRBV10-2	TRBJ2-5	NA	CASSDIAGGLGETQYF	TGCGCCAGCAGTGATATTGCGGGGGGGCTCGGAGAGACCCAGTACTTC
NA	TRBV28	TRBJ2-7	NA	CASEGPSYEQYF	TGTGCCAGCGAGGGGCCTTCCTACGAGCAGTACTTC
NA	TRBV3-1/TRBV3-2	TRBJ1-3	NA	CASISSGNTIYF	TGTGCCAGCATATCCTCTGGAAACACCATATATTTT
TRBD1	TRBV18	TRBJ1-2	NA	CASSVTGGAAFNYGYTF	TGTGCCAGCTCAGTGACAGGGGGCGCGGCTTTTAACTATGGCTACACCTTC
TRBD2	TRBV3-1/TRBV3-2	TRBJ2-3	NA	CASSHLAGGTDTQYF	TGTGCCAGCAGCCATTTAGCGGGGGGCACAGATACGCAGTATTTT
NA	TRBV11-3	TRBJ1-1	NA	CASSLVGRGNTEAFF	TGTGCCAGCAGCTTAGTGGGCAGAGGGAACACTGAAGCTTTCTTT
NA	TRBV27	TRBJ2-5	NA	CASSSGSGPVAQYF	TGTGCCAGCAGTTCCGGGTCGGGGCCGGTGGCCCAGTACTTC
TRBD1	TRBV16	TRBJ2-1	NA	CASSLLSGQDYNEQFF	TGTGCCAGCAGCCTTTTAAGTGGACAGGATTACAATGAGCAGTTCTTC
TRBD2	TRBV11-2	TRBJ2-1	NA	CASSLDWASGGHFSYNEQFF	TGTGCCAGCAGCTTAGATTGGGCTAGCGGGGGCCACTTTTCCTACAATGAGCAGTTCTTC
NA	TRBV13	TRBJ2-1	NA	CASSLRLAPPGEQFF	TGTGCCAGCAGCTTAAGGTTAGCCCCCCCCGGGGAGCAGTTCTTC
NA	TRBV19	TRBJ1-2	NA	CASSIADINYGYTF	TGTGCCAGTAGTATAGCTGATATTAACTATGGCTACACCTTC
TRBD1	TRBV20-1	TRBJ1-5	NA	CSASDLGQGLYSNQPQHF	TGCAGTGCTAGTGACCTTGGACAGGGGTTATATAGCAATCAGCCCCAGCATTTT
NA	TRBV4-1	TRBJ1-1	NA	CASSHLGQNTEAFF	TGCGCCAGCAGCCACCTCGGACAGAACACTGAAGCTTTCTTT
TRBD2	TRBV11-3	TRBJ2-2	NA	CASSPTSGVTGELFF	TGTGCCAGCAGCCCGACTAGCGGGGTCACCGGGGAGCTGTTTTTT
TRBD1	TRBV2	TRBJ1-2	NA	CASSIQGNYGYTF	TGTGCCAGCAGCATACAGGGGAACTATGGCTACACCTTC
NA	TRBV30	TRBJ2-7	NA	CAWSAAAYEQYF	TGTGCCTGGAGTGCGGCCGCCTACGAGCAGTACTTC
TRBD1	TRBV27	TRBJ1-1	NA	CASSFMGQGNTEAFF	TGTGCCAGCAGTTTTATGGGACAGGGGAACACTGAAGCTTTCTTT
TRBD1	TRBV30	TRBJ1-2	NA	CAWTLTGGYYGYTF	TGTGCCTGGACCTTGACAGGGGGCTACTATGGCTACACCTTC
NA	TRBV11-2	TRBJ1-1	once	CASSAIGGSTEAFF	TGTGCCAGCAGCGCGATAGGCGGAAGTACTGAAGCTTTCTTT
TRBD1	TRBV11-3	TRBJ1-3	NA	CASSLNTGDGNTIYF	TGTGCCAGCAGCTTGAACACAGGGGACGGAAACACCATATATTTT
TRBD2	TRBV5-1	TRBJ2-4	once	CASSLGLAGTEAKNIQYF	TGCGCCAGCAGCTTAGGGCTAGCGGGCACTGAGGCCAAAAACATTCAGTACTTC
NA	TRBV12-3/TRBV12-4	TRBJ2-7	NA	CASRNRGGEQYF	TGTGCCAGCAGGAACAGGGGAGGAGAGCAGTACTTC
NA	TRBV3-1/TRBV3-2	TRBJ2-5	once	CASSQLGRGETQYF	TGTGCCAGCAGCCAATTGGGTAGAGGAGAGACCCAGTACTTC
NA	TRBV19	TRBJ1-4	once	CASSIRQTSTNEKLFF	TGTGCCAGTAGTATAAGACAGACCTCTACTAATGAAAAACTGTTTTTT
NA	TRBV6-5	TRBJ1-5	NA	CASSFEPDQPQHF	TGTGCCAGCAGTTTCGAGCCGGATCAGCCCCAGCATTTT
NA	TRBV5-1	TRBJ2-7	few	CASSLMGNGGHEQYF	TGCGCCAGCAGCTTGATGGGGAACGGTGGCCACGAGCAGTACTTC
NA	TRBV7-9	TRBJ1-1	NA	CASSLAGGQNTEAFF	TGTGCCAGCAGCTTAGCGGGGGGCCAGAACACTGAAGCTTTCTTT
NA	TRBV2	TRBJ2-2	NA	CASRKPTSLASTGELFF	TGTGCCAGCAGGAAGCCAACTAGTCTAGCTTCCACCGGGGAGCTGTTTTTT
NA	TRBV5-1	TRBJ1-4	NA	CASSLPGLNEKLFF	TGCGCCAGCAGCTTGCCCGGGTTAAACGAAAAACTGTTTTTT
NA	TRBV3-1/TRBV3-2	TRBJ2-3	NA	CASSHTASTDTQYF	TGTGCCAGCAGCCATACAGCTAGCACAGATACGCAGTATTTT
NA	TRBV5-1	TRBJ1-1	NA	CASSLVVGSEAFF	TGCGCCAGCAGCCTAGTAGTAGGCTCTGAAGCTTTCTTT
NA	TRBV7-8	TRBJ1-2	NA	CASSPKTAGYTF	TGTGCCAGCAGCCCCAAAACAGCTGGCTACACCTTC
NA	TRBV14	TRBJ2-7	NA	CASSQGLDEQYF	TGTGCCAGCAGCCAAGGACTCGACGAGCAGTACTTC
NA	TRBV28	TRBJ1-2	NA	CASTLGFGSGYTF	TGTGCCAGCACCTTAGGTTTTGGGTCCGGCTACACCTTC
NA	TRBV9	TRBJ1-4	few	CASSVGGRAEKLFF	TGTGCCAGCAGCGTAGGAGGTCGGGCTGAAAAACTGTTTTTT
NA	TRBV10-3	TRBJ1-4	NA	CAISVDNEKLFF	TGTGCCATCAGTGTAGATAATGAAAAACTGTTTTTT
NA	TRBV7-2	TRBJ2-7	NA	CASSLTYEQYF	TGTGCCAGCAGCCTGACCTACGAGCAGTACTTC
NA	TRBV7-9	TRBJ1-2	NA	CASSYGRQGHYGYTF	TGTGCCAGCAGCTATGGCCGGCAGGGGCACTATGGCTACACCTTC
TRBD1	TRBV3-1/TRBV3-2	TRBJ1-3	NA	CASSTQGGTRNTIYF	TGTGCCAGCAGCACACAAGGGGGCACCAGAAACACCATATATTTT
NA	TRBV12-3/TRBV12-4	TRBJ1-2	NA	CASSLAYTF	TGTGCCAGCAGTCTAGCCTACACCTTC
NA	TRBV29-1	TRBJ1-1	once	CSVADGNTEAFF	TGCAGCGTTGCCGACGGGAACACTGAAGCTTTCTTT
NA	TRBV10-1	TRBJ2-5	NA	CASSESPGLTKETQYF	TGCGCCAGCAGTGAAAGCCCAGGGTTAACCAAAGAGACCCAGTACTTC
NA	TRBV23-1	TRBJ2-2	NA	CASSQSKTGELFF	TGCGCCAGCAGTCAATCGAAGACCGGGGAGCTGTTTTTT
NA	TRBV5-1	TRBJ2-3	NA	CASSFTGSTDTQYF	TGCGCCAGCAGCTTTACGGGCAGCACAGATACGCAGTATTTT
TRBD1	TRBV7-9	TRBJ1-6	once	CASSRDRFTLHF	TGTGCCAGCAGCCGGGACAGGTTCACCCTCCACTTT
NA	TRBV28	TRBJ2-7	NA	CASTPTARGVEQYF	TGTGCCAGCACCCCGACAGCGAGAGGTGTCGAGCAGTACTTC
NA	TRBV14	TRBJ1-6	NA	CASSQGGSYNSPLHF	TGTGCCAGCAGCCAAGGGGGGTCCTATAATTCACCCCTCCACTTT
TRBD2	TRBV27	TRBJ2-1	NA	CASSPRLAGGNEQFF	TGTGCCAGCAGCCCTAGACTAGCGGGGGGCAATGAGCAGTTCTTC
NA	TRBV7-7	TRBJ2-5	NA	CASSFAPWETQYF	TGTGCTAGCAGCTTTGCACCCTGGGAGACCCAGTACTTC
NA	TRBV30	TRBJ1-4	NA	CAWSRKVVGEKLFF	TGTGCCTGGAGTAGGAAAGTGGTGGGTGAAAAACTGTTTTTT
NA	TRBV9	TRBJ1-5	NA	CASSPAGLSNQPQHF	TGTGCCAGCAGCCCCGCCGGACTTTCCAATCAGCCCCAGCATTTT
NA	TRBV4-3	TRBJ1-1	NA	CASSQDGTNTEAFF	TGCGCCAGCAGCCAAGATGGGACTAACACTGAAGCTTTCTTT
TRBD2	TRBV3-1/TRBV3-2	TRBJ2-5	NA	CASSQERLAGAPGAQYF	TGTGCCAGCAGCCAAGAAAGACTAGCGGGGGCCCCCGGGGCCCAGTACTTC
NA	TRBV5-1	TRBJ1-6	NA	CASSFTGTTSSYNSPLHF	TGCGCCAGCAGCTTTACAGGGACGACGAGCTCCTATAATTCACCCCTCCACTTT
NA	TRBV15	TRBJ1-6	NA	CATGDGSSSYNSPLHF	TGTGCCACCGGGGACGGGTCAAGTTCCTATAATTCACCCCTCCACTTT